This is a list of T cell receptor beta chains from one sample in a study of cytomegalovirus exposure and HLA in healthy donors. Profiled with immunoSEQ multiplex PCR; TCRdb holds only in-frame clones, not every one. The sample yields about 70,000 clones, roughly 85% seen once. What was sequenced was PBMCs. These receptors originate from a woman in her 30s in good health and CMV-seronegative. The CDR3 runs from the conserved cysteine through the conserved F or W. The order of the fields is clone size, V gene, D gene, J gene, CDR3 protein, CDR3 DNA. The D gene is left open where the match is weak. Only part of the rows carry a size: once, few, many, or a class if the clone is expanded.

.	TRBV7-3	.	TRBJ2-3	CASSLTRGDPQYF	TGTGCCAGCAGCTTAACGAGAGGAGATCCGCAGTATTTT
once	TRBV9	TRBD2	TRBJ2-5	CASSVGPGTSGRALETQYF	TGTGCCAGCAGCGTAGGTCCGGGGACTAGCGGGAGGGCCTTGGAGACCCAGTACTTC
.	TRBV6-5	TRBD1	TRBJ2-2	CASSRTGSNTGELFF	TGTGCCAGCAGTCGGACAGGGTCGAACACCGGGGAGCTGTTTTTT
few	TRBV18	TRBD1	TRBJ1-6	CASSPPGQGAGSSPLHF	TGTGCCAGCTCACCGCCCGGACAGGGGGCCGGGAGTTCACCCCTCCACTTT
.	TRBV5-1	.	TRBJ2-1	CASSRDPDEYNEQFF	TGCGCCAGCAGCCGGGATCCCGACGAATACAATGAGCAGTTCTTC
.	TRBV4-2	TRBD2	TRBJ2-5	CASSQIRLAGGETQYF	TGTGCCAGCAGCCAAATACGACTAGCGGGAGGAGAGACCCAGTACTTC
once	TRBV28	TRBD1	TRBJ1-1	CASSLTTLDDREAFF	TGTGCCAGCAGTCTAACCACGTTGGACGACAGGGAGGCTTTCTTT
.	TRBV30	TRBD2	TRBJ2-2	CAWSASGSWNTGELFF	TGTGCCTGGAGTGCTAGCGGGAGTTGGAACACCGGGGAGCTGTTTTTT
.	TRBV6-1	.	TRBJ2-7	CASSIRQAPYEQYF	TGTGCCAGCAGCATTCGACAGGCTCCCTACGAGCAGTACTTC
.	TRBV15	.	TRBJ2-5	CATSRDTGQETQYF	TGTGCCACCAGCAGAGATACAGGACAAGAGACCCAGTACTTC
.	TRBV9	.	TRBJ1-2	CASSVEGGNYGYTF	TGTGCCAGCAGCGTAGAAGGGGGTAACTATGGCTACACCTTC
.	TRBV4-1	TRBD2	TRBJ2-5	CASSQDGLAGGQETQYF	TGCGCCAGCAGCCAAGATGGTCTAGCGGGAGGTCAAGAGACCCAGTACTTC
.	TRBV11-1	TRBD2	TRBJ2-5	CASSSSTSGSRETQYF	TGTGCCAGCAGCTCATCGACTAGCGGGAGCCGTGAGACCCAGTACTTC
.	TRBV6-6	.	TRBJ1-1	CASSFLDLDTEAFF	TGTGCCAGCAGTTTCCTGGACTTGGACACTGAAGCTTTCTTT
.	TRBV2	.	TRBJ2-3	CASIRDTDTQYF	TGTGCCAGCATCAGGGACACAGATACGCAGTATTTT
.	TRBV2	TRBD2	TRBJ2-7	CASSGLAVQYEQYF	TGTGCCAGCAGCGGACTAGCCGTCCAGTACGAGCAGTACTTC
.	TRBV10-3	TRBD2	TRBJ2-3	CAISGQGTSGSTDTQYF	TGTGCCATCAGTGGGCAGGGGACTAGCGGTAGCACAGATACGCAGTATTTT
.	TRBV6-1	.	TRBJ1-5	CASTTGNQPQHF	TGTGCCAGCACCACAGGGAATCAGCCCCAGCATTTT
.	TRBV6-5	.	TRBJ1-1	CASSYGGSNTEAFF	TGTGCCAGCAGTTACGGGGGGTCGAACACTGAAGCTTTCTTT
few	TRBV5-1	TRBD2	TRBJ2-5	CASSLSPSSGEGETQYF	TGCGCCAGCAGCTTATCCCCGTCTAGCGGGGAGGGAGAGACCCAGTACTTC
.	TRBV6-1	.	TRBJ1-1	CASRRGGAENTEAFF	TGTGCCAGCAGGAGGGGAGGGGCGGAGAACACTGAAGCTTTCTTT
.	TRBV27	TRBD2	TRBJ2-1	CASTSSSGSGDEQFF	TGTGCCAGCACTTCTTCTAGCGGGAGTGGGGATGAGCAGTTCTTC
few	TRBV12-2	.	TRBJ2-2	CASRCSGGSRTGELFF	TGTGCAAGTCGCTGCTCAGGGGGCTCTCGCACCGGGGAGCTGTTTTTT
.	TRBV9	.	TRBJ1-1	CASSVGATMNTEAFF	TGTGCCAGCAGCGTAGGGGCAACCATGAACACTGAAGCTTTCTTT
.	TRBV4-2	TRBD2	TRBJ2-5	CASSHVLAGAQETQYF	TGTGCCAGCAGCCATGTTCTAGCGGGAGCGCAAGAGACCCAGTACTTC
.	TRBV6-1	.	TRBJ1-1	CASSVSGTGLQGNTEAFF	TGTGCCAGCAGTGTTTCCGGGACGGGACTCCAAGGGAACACTGAAGCTTTCTTT
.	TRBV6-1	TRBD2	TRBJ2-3	CASSDWGTIIDTQYF	TGTGCCAGCAGTGATTGGGGGACTATAATAGATACGCAGTATTTT
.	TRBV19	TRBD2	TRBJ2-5	CASSPAGGPGETQYF	TGTGCCAGTAGTCCCGCGGGAGGGCCGGGAGAGACCCAGTACTTC
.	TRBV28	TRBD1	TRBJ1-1	CASSLGGQLNTEAFF	TGTGCCAGCAGTTTGGGGGGACAGCTGAACACTGAAGCTTTCTTT
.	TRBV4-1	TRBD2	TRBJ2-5	CASSQGVQAGGPKETQYF	TGCGCCAGCAGCCAAGGGGTCCAAGCGGGAGGGCCCAAGGAGACCCAGTACTTC
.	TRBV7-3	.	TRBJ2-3	CASSLGGWGDTQYF	TGTGCCAGCAGCTTAGGGGGGTGGGGAGATACGCAGTATTTT
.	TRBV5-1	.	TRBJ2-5	CASSPLAGKQETQYF	TGCGCCAGCAGCCCCCTTGCAGGGAAACAAGAGACCCAGTACTTC
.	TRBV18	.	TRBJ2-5	CASSPGSGAQETQYF	TGTGCCAGCTCACCGGGGTCAGGGGCACAAGAGACCCAGTACTTC
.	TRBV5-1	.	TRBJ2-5	CASSWGQRQETQYF	TGCGCCAGCAGCTGGGGGCAGCGACAAGAGACCCAGTACTTC
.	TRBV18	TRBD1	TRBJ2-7	CASSPAWTGGDYEQYF	TGTGCCAGCTCACCGGCTTGGACAGGGGGGGACTACGAGCAGTACTTC
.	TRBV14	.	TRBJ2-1	CASSLGLFKSSYNEQFF	TGTGCCAGCAGCCTGGGACTGTTCAAAAGCTCCTACAATGAGCAGTTCTTC
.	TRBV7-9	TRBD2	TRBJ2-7	CASSLLSFASGSYYEQYF	TGTGCCAGCAGCTTACTATCATTCGCTAGCGGGAGCTACTACGAGCAGTACTTC
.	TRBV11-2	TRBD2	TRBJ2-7	CASSGLAGSDEQYF	TGTGCCAGCAGTGGACTAGCGGGGAGCGACGAGCAGTACTTC
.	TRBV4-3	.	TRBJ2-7	CASSPEQYF	TGCGCCAGCAGCCCGGAGCAGTACTTC
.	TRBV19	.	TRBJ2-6	CASKTGSGGANVLTF	TGTGCCAGTAAAACAGGATCAGGTGGGGCCAACGTCCTGACTTTC